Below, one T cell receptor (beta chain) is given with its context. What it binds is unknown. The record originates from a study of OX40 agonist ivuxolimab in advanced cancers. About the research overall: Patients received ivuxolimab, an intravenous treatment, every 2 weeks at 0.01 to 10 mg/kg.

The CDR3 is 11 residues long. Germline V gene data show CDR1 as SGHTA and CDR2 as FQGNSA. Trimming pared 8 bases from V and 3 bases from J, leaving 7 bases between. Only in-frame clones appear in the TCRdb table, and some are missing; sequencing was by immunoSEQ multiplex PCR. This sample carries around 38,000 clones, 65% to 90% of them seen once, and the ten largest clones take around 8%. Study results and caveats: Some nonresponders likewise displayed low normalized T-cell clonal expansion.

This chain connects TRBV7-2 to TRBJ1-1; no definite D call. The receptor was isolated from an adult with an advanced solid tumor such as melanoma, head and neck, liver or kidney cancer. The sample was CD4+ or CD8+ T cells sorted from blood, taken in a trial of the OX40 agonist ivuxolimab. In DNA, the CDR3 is TGTGCCAGCTCCCCCCACACTGAAGCTTTCTTT. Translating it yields CASSPHTEAFF.